What follows are 7 T cell receptor beta chains derived from one specimen sequenced in a study of shared clonotypes between healthy human individuals. Clones were sequenced by immunoSEQ multiplex PCR, and TCRdb holds only the in-frame ones, with some missing. The sample holds over a million clones, about 75% seen once. The specimen sequenced was memory CD4+ T cells sorted from blood. This sample's subset: CD45RA-negative fraction. These receptors all stem from a man aged 18 to 29 in good health.

The rearrangement uses TRBV27 and TRBJ1-6, with unresolved D. Germline V CDR1 and CDR2: MNHEY, SMNVEV (reference sequence). CDR3 length: 16 amino acids. The V end was cut by 2 bases, the J end by 6 bases, with 14 bases between. As DNA, the CDR3 is TGTGCCAGCAGTTTAGGTAGGGCGGTACCTAATTCACCCCTCCACTTT. Translation: CASSLGRAVPNSPLHF.

This chain connects TRBV18 to TRBJ2-6, with D perhaps TRBD1 (6 bases). V gave up 5 bases and J gave up 0 bases, with 11 bases separating them. Germline V gene sequence: CDR1 KGHSH, CDR2 LQKENI. The CDR3 is made up of 16 amino acids. CDR3 sequence: CASSGTLFSGANVLTF. The CDR3 region has the DNA TGTGCCAGCTCAGGGACACTATTCTCTGGGGCCAACGTCCTGACTTTC.

The V and J genes are TRBV28 and TRBJ2-7, with unresolved D. V was pared by 5 bases and J by 5 bases, with 10 bases between. CDR1 and CDR2 from the germline V gene are MDHEN and SYDVKM. The CDR3 runs 12 residues. In DNA, the CDR3 is TGTGCCAGCAGTCCCGGTGGGGACGAGCAGTACTTC. Its translation is CASSPGGDEQYF.

This chain uses TRBV19 with TRBJ2-7, with D perhaps matching TRBD1 (6 bases). CDR1 and CDR2 (germline): LNHDA, SQIVND (reference sequence). The germline V and J ends were trimmed by 1 base and 5 bases, with 9 bases remaining between them. The CDR3 length is 13 residues. The CDR3 loop reads CASSIGQADEQYF. CDR3 DNA sequence: TGTGCCAGTAGTATAGGACAGGCGGACGAGCAGTACTTC.

The gene calls are TRBV9 and TRBJ2-2; TRBD2 aligns across 11 bases. The CDR3 covers 17 residues. CDR1 and CDR2 from the germline V gene are SGDLS and YYNGEE. V was pared by 0 bases and J by 4 bases, with 5 bases of the junction left unmatched. The CDR3 loop is CASSVDLSGGATGELFF. The CDR3 DNA is TGTGCCAGCAGCGTAGACCTTAGCGGGGGGGCCACCGGGGAGCTGTTTTTT. The variable domain in full, completed from reference TRBV9 and TRBJ2-2, reads DSGVTQTPKHLITATGQRVTLRCSPRSGDLSVYWYQQSLDQGLQFLIQYYNGEERAKGNILERFSAQQFPDLHSELNLSSLELGDSALYFCASSVDLSGGATGELFFGEGSRLTVL.

V is TRBV10-1 and J is TRBJ2-2; 9 bases agree with TRBD1. J lost 4 bases, V lost 11 bases, and 8 bases had no gene match. This CDR3 comprises 14 residues. Germline assignment: CDR1 WNHNN and CDR2 SYGVQD (reference sequence). The CDR3 nucleotides read TGCGCCTGTTCCCGGGACAGGGCCACCGGGGAGCTGTTTTTT. Translated: CACSRDRATGELFF.

For this clone: One end of the junction does not line up with germline, which may come from a read error. This chain links TRBV7-7 with TRBJ1-1; no firm D call. The CDR3 contains 13 residues. Germline values: CDR1 SSHAT, CDR2 FNYEAQ (reference sequence). The CDR3, as DNA: TGTGCTAGCAGCTTATGGGTGAACACTGAAGCTTTCTTT. Amino acids: CASSLWVNTEAFF. The variable domain in full, completed from reference TRBV7-7 and TRBJ1-1, reads GAGVSQSPRYKVTKRGQDVTLRCDPISSHATLYWYQQALGQGPEFLTYFNYEAQPDKSGLPSDRFSAERPEGSISTLTIQRTEQRDSAMYRCASSLWVNTEAFFGQGTRLTVV.